The 11 T cell receptor beta chains in this list originate from one sample, sequenced in a study of shared clonotypes between healthy human individuals. It was CD45RO-negative cells, positively selected for CCR7, that made up naive CD8 cells, with terminally differentiated effector memory CD45RA+ cells excluded. The repertoire was sequenced with immunoSEQ multiplex PCR; TCRdb's copy has only in-frame clones and lacks some. The sample has some 2,100,000 clones; about 92% are singletons. The sequenced sample consisted of naive CD8+ T cells from PBMCs. These receptors came from a man between 18 and 29 years old in good health. Some clones in this sample may be carry-over from other donors' samples.

The rearrangement links TRBV27 to TRBJ1-5; unclear D gene. Per germline, CDR1 MNHEY and CDR2 SMNVEV (reference sequence). Trimming stripped 6 bases from V and 4 bases from J, with 7 bases between. The CDR3 has 12 amino acids. CDR3 nucleotide sequence: TGTGCCAGCAGGAACGGGAATCAGCCCCAGCATTTT. Its translation: CASRNGNQPQHF.

This CDR3 reads CASTQGGDTEAFF. CDR3 DNA sequence: TGTGCCAGCACCCAGGGGGGGGACACTGAAGCTTTCTTT. This chain joins TRBV2 and TRBJ1-1, with TRBD1 matching 7 bases. Germline lookup yields CDR1 SNHLY and CDR2 FYNNEI. CDR3 size: 13 residues. Trimming removed 7 bases from V and 3 bases from J; junction bases left unmatched: 5.

This clone appeared once. The chain combines TRBV5-8 with TRBJ1-2; D is unclear. V lost 3 bases and J 4 bases, leaving 13 bases between the germline ends. From germline, CDR1 is SGHTS and CDR2 YDEGEE. The CDR3 is 14 residues long. In DNA, the CDR3 is TGTGCCAGCAGCTCACCAGGCGCCCGCTATGGCTACACCTTC. The encoded protein is CASSSPGARYGYTF.

The CDR3 spells CASSLPQALNQPQHF. CDR3 DNA sequence: TGTGCCAGCAGCTTACCTCAGGCCCTCAATCAGCCCCAGCATTTT. This chain links TRBV5-8 with TRBJ1-5; D not certain. This CDR3 spans 15 amino acids. The V end lost 2 bases, the J end lost 3 bases, and 12 bases lay between the germline ends. Germline loops: CDR1 SGHTS, CDR2 YDEGEE. Together with reference TRBV5-8 and TRBJ1-5, the CDR3 gives the full variable domain: EAGVTQSPTHLIKTRGQQATLRCSPISGHTSVYWYQQALGLGLQFLLWYDEGEERNRGNFPPRFSGRQFPNYSSELNVNALELEDSALYLCASSLPQALNQPQHFGDGTRLSIL.

A remark on this clone: This sample includes further DNA sequences coding for the same CDR3. The chain carries TRBV7-9 and TRBJ1-2; no clear D. Trimming left V 1 base short and J 6 bases short, with 6 bases between. Germline V gene data show CDR1 as SEHNR and CDR2 as FQNEAQ (reference sequence). This CDR3 is 12 amino acids long. The DNA for the CDR3 is TGTGCCAGCAGCTTAGGGGTCGATGGCTACACCTTC. Translated: CASSLGVDGYTF.

The chain joins TRBV27 to TRBJ2-7, with D unclear. The V end lost 0 bases, the J end lost 6 bases, and 15 bases lay between the germline ends. The CDR3 runs 15 residues. Germline CDR1 is MNHEY and CDR2 is SMNVEV (reference sequence). CDR3 region: CASSLSPPKLGEQYF. DNA of the CDR3: TGTGCCAGCAGTTTATCACCCCCGAAGCTAGGCGAGCAGTACTTC.

Note on this clone: One end of the junction does not line up with germline, which may come from a read error. The V and J genes are TRBV9 and TRBJ2-1; D is undetermined. The germline V gene has CDR1 SGDLS and CDR2 YYNGEE. The CDR3 contains 12 residues. The CDR3 is CASSGSNNEQFF. As DNA, the CDR3 is TGTGCCAGCAGCGGCTCCAACAATGAGCAGTTCTTC.

The chain is built from TRBV15 and TRBJ2-2; D is perhaps TRBD1 (5 bases). V lost 3 bases, J lost 8 bases, and 13 bases lay in between. CDR1 and CDR2 (germline): LNHNV, YYDKDF (reference sequence). CDR3 size: 14 residues. The CDR3 nucleotides are TGTGCCACCAGCAGGGTCAGGGTTCTGGGGGAGCTGTTTTTT. Translation: CATSRVRVLGELFF. Together with reference TRBV15 and TRBJ2-2, the CDR3 gives the full variable domain: DAMVIQNPRYQVTQFGKPVTLSCSQTLNHNVMYWYQQKSSQAPKLLFHYYDKDFNNEADTPDNFQSRRPNTSFCFLDIRSPGLGDTAMYLCATSRVRVLGELFFGEGSRLTVL.

Note on this clone: One end of the junction varies from germline; a read error may be responsible. V and J are TRBV7-8 and TRBJ1-4, with TRBD1 identical over 11 bases. This CDR3 region has 16 residues. CDR1 and CDR2 from the germline V gene are SGHVS and FQNEAQ. This CDR3 reads CASRLAGQGDHEKLFF. The CDR3 coding sequence is TGTGCCAGCAGATTAGCGGGACAGGGGGATCATGAAAAACTGTTTTTT.

CDR3 sequence (DNA): TGCAGCGTTGGTAGTGATGGCTACACCTTC. Its translation: CSVGSDGYTF. The J gene is TRBJ1-2, the V gene TRBV29-1; D not resolved. Per germline, CDR1 SQVTM and CDR2 ANQGSEA. Trimming removed 4 bases from V and 6 bases from J, with 6 bases in between. The CDR3 sequence is 10 residues long.

This clone was observed a few times. V usage is TRBV10-1 and J usage is TRBJ2-1; 9 nucleotides agree with TRBD2. The CDR3 has 16 residues. V was clipped by 7 bases and J by 0 bases; unmatched bases: 7. Germline V gene lookup returns CDR1 WNHNN and CDR2 SYGVQD (reference sequence). CDR3 in DNA: TGCGCCAGCACTCTTAGCGGGAGACCCTCCTACAATGAGCAGTTCTTC. Translation gives CASTLSGRPSYNEQFF.